A single sample is the source of the 11 T cell receptor beta chains below, sequenced in a study of Ad26.COV2.S vaccination and SARS-CoV-2 variants. Treatment reported: about 20 received Ad26.COV2.S at low or high dose, single or two shots; several received placebo; per-sample allocation not given. The study sampled participants on day 63 after the first vaccine or placebo injection. Using immunoSEQ multiplex PCR, the repertoire was profiled, and TCRdb retains in-frame clones only, with some absent. The table shows hundreds of thousands of clones, with around 90% occurring only once. The input for sequencing was peripheral blood, taken in a trial of Ad26.COV2.S vaccine versus placebo. These receptors all stem from a person aged 18-60 years who received the Ad26.COV2.S COVID-19 vaccine or a placebo.

This clone was seen only a few times. This chain connects TRBV18 to TRBJ1-1; D unclear. CDR1 is KGHSH and CDR2 is LQKENI in the germline V gene. V was clipped by 2 bases and J by 4 bases, with 11 bases between them. CDR3 length: 14 amino acids. In nucleotides, the CDR3 is TGTGCCAGCTCACCAACCCCCGGTGGCACTGAAGCTTTCTTT. Translation gives CASSPTPGGTEAFF.

V and J are TRBV7-9 and TRBJ1-4; 7 nucleotides line up with TRBD1. Per germline, CDR1 SEHNR and CDR2 FQNEAQ (reference sequence). V gave up 4 bases and J gave up 5 bases; unmatched junction bases: 4. This CDR3 contains 14 residues. The CDR3 DNA is TGTGCCAGCAGCTCGGACAGGCGGAATGAAAAACTGTTTTTT. This codes for CASSSDRRNEKLFF.

The chain couples TRBV6-5 to TRBJ2-5; 11 bases fit TRBD2. CDR3 length equals 13 residues. Germline CDR1 and CDR2: MNHEY and SVGAGI. With V trimmed by 8 bases and J by 3 bases, 2 bases remained unmatched. CDR3 sequence reads: CASRGLAEETQYF. The CDR3 DNA reads TGTGCCAGCCGGGGACTAGCGGAAGAGACCCAGTACTTC.

The V call is TRBV7-6, the J call TRBJ2-1; 9 positions match TRBD2. Germline assignment: CDR1 SGHVS and CDR2 FNYEAQ. Losses at the gene ends were 3 bases for V and 6 bases for J; bases not matched to a gene: 6. This CDR3 region has 15 residues. In DNA, the CDR3 is TGTGCCAGCAGCTTCGTAGCGGGAGCGGGCAATGAGCAGTTCTTC. Translating it yields CASSFVAGAGNEQFF.

The V call is TRBV2, the J call TRBJ2-1, with D possibly matching TRBD2 (5 bases). V shed 7 bases and J shed 8 bases, with 9 bases lying between them. Germline V gene sequence: CDR1 SNHLY, CDR2 FYNNEI. CDR3 length equals 11 residues. The CDR3 here is CASTPRDEQFF. In DNA, the CDR3 is TGTGCCAGCACCCCGCGGGATGAGCAGTTCTTC.

This chain connects TRBV3-1 (or the pseudogene TRBV3-2) to TRBJ2-7, with 15 bases that match TRBD2. V trimming: 10 bases; J trimming: 2 bases; junction bases outside the gene matches: 9. Germline CDR1 is LGHDT and CDR2 is YNNKEL (reference sequence). This CDR3 spans 16 amino acids. The CDR3 protein is CAKEGLAGGNPYEQYF. The CDR3 bases are TGTGCCAAGGAGGGACTAGCGGGAGGAAACCCCTACGAGCAGTACTTC.

J is TRBJ1-2 and V is TRBV10-3, with unresolved D. The germline V gene has CDR1 ENHRY and CDR2 SYGVKD. V was trimmed by 7 bases and J by 3 bases, leaving 15 bases between them. This CDR3 is 14 amino acids long. CDR3 amino acids: CAITTGEDYYGYTF. CDR3 in DNA: TGTGCCATCACCACCGGCGAGGACTACTATGGCTACACCTTC.

The gene calls are TRBV7-3 and TRBJ2-3; 8 bases are a match to TRBD2. The ends lost 0 bases at V and 4 bases at J; junction bases unmatched: 6. Germline loops: CDR1 SGHTA, CDR2 FQGTGA. This CDR3 has 16 amino acids. CDR3 nucleotides: TGTGCCAGCAGCTTAACTGGGATAGCGGGGTCAGATACGCAGTATTTT. It is translated as CASSLTGIAGSDTQYF.

The chain carries TRBV7-2 and TRBJ2-3; D is perhaps TRBD2 (6 bases). This CDR3 has 14 residues. V was pared by 3 bases and J by 4 bases, with 11 bases between. In germline, CDR1 is SGHTA, CDR2 FQGNSA. In DNA, the CDR3 is TGTGCCAGCAGCTTCCGGGGGAGCGCAGATACGCAGTATTTT. It is translated as CASSFRGSADTQYF.

The V gene is TRBV7-8, the J gene TRBJ1-5; no definite D call. The germline V gene encodes CDR1 SGHVS and CDR2 FQNEAQ. The CDR3 is made up of 15 amino acids. Trimming left V 1 base short and J 3 bases short, with 10 bases between. Written as DNA, the CDR3 is TGTGCCAGCAGCTTAGGAGGTACCCTCAATCAGCCCCAGCATTTT. This translates into CASSLGGTLNQPQHF.

With regard to this clone: Additional DNA sequences in this sample encode the identical CDR3. V and J are TRBV4-3 and TRBJ2-1; D remains ambiguous. Germline V lookup: CDR1 LGHNA, CDR2 YSLEER. Trimming shortened V by 0 bases and J by 0 bases, and 6 bases separated the two germline ends. The CDR3 runs 15 residues. The DNA for the CDR3 is TGCGCCAGCAGCCAAGATACCAGCTCCTACAATGAGCAGTTCTTC. Translated, it gives CASSQDTSSYNEQFF.